The clone carrying this T cell receptor beta chain was recorded many times. The target antigen is unknown. This sample was included in a study of T-cell memory formation after mild COVID-19. MiXCR was run by TCRdb on the 5' RACE reads, yielding one entry per CDR3 protein. The sample carries around 55,000 distinct CDR3 sequences, 8% to 9.5% recorded once. Study outcomes and limitations: Clones shrinking from day 15 to 85 showed even CD4/CD8 mixes; later expanders tilted CD4+. Certain responding clones were present in pre-infection memory, suggesting participation of cross-reactive memory.

This CDR3 is built from 14 residues. In germline, CDR1 is SGHRS, CDR2 YFSETQ. Trimming stripped 4 bases from V and 5 bases from J, with 14 bases between. The source material was PBMCs or a T cell subset sorted from them (not recorded which). This sequence originates from a man between 18 and 35 years old who had mild COVID-19 (a few samples of this study predate the infection). Cell type and time point are not known. This chain joins TRBV5-1 and TRBJ2-3, with D possibly matching TRBD2 (5 bases). Here the CDR3 reads CASSSGTLEDTQYF. The CDR3 nucleotides are TGCGCCAGCAGCAGCGGAACGCTCGAAGATACGCAGTATTTT.